The present T cell receptor beta chain was sequenced within a study of blood T cell repertoires in COVID-19. Assay used: immunoSEQ multiplex PCR; TCRdb lists only in-frame clones, some missing. Seen here are 390,000 or so clones, just over 85% observed once, and the top ten hold over 1.1%. J gave up 7 bases and V 0 bases, and 6 bases lay outside the gene matches. Germline CDR1 SGHAT, CDR2 FQNNGV. The CDR3 covers 16 residues. The chain is built from TRBV11-2 and TRBJ1-6, with 7 bases that match TRBD1. The sequenced sample consisted of peripheral blood. The receptor comes from a woman aged 25 to 39 with active or convalescent COVID-19. The CDR3 coding sequence is TGTGCCAGCAGCTTAGATAAGGGGGCGAAGAATTCACCCCTCCACTTT. It codes for CASSLDKGAKNSPLHF.